This TCR beta chain was identified during a study of cytomegalovirus exposure and HLA in healthy donors. With 3 bases clipped from V and 0 bases from J, the junction kept 5 bases outside the gene matches. This CDR3 is 16 amino acids long. The germline gives CDR1 SGHNT, CDR2 YYREEE (reference sequence). This clone has only a few counts. Each donor was healthy, and each was a bone marrow donor. Both 60 Vbeta primers and 13 Jbeta primers went into the PCR. Profiled with immunoSEQ multiplex PCR; TCRdb holds only in-frame clones, not every one. The data hold roughly 200,000 clones, with around a tenth observed a single time.

This receptor was obtained from a woman aged 25 to 39 in good health and CMV-seropositive. V is TRBV5-4 and J is TRBJ2-2; 7 positions agree with TRBD1. Sequencing was done on a sample of PBMCs. The CDR3 sequence: CASSSLTGTNTGELFF. CDR3 nucleotide sequence: TGTGCCAGCAGCTCTTTGACAGGGACGAACACCGGGGAGCTGTTTTTT.